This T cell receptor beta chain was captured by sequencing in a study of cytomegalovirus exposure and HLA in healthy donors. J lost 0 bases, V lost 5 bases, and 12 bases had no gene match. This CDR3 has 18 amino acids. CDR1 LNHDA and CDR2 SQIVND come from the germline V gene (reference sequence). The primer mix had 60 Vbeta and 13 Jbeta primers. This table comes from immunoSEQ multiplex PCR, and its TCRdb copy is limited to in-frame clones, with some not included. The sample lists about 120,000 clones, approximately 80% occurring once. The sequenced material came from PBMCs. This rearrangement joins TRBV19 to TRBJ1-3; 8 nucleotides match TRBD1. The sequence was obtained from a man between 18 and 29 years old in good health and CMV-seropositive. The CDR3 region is CASSPDRGTGSSGNTIYF. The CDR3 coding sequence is TGTGCCAGTAGTCCCGACCGGGGGACAGGTTCCTCTGGAAACACCATATATTTT.